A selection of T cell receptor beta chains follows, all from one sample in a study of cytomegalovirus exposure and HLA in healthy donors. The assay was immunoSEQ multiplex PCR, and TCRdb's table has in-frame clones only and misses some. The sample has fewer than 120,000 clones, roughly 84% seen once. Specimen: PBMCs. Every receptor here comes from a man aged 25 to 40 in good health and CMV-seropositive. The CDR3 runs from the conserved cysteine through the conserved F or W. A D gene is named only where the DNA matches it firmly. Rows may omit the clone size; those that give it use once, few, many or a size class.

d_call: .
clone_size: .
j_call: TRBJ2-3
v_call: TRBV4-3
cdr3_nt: TGCGCCAGCAGCCAAACTATGGGGGGGCTCACAGATACGCAGTATTTT
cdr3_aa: CASSQTMGGLTDTQYF

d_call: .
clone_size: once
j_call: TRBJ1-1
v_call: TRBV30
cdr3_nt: TGTGCCTGGAGTGTACGGCGGAGGGGCACTGAAGCTTTCTTT
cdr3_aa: CAWSVRRRGTEAFF

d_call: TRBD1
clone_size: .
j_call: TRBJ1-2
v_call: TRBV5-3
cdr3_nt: TGTGCCAGAAGCTCCCCGGGACAGACTAACTATGGCTACACCTTC
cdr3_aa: CARSSPGQTNYGYTF

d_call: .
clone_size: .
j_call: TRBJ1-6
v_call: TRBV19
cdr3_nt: TGTGCCAGTAGTGAGGACTATTCACCCCTCCACTTT
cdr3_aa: CASSEDYSPLHF

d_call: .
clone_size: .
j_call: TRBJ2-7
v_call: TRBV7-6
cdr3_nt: TGTGCCAGCAGCTCCCTAGCGACAGTCTCCTACGAGCAGTACTTC
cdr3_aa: CASSSLATVSYEQYF

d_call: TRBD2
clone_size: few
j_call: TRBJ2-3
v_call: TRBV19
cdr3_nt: TGTGCCAGTAGTCTTATGGCTAGCGGGGGAGATACGCAGTATTTT
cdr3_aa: CASSLMASGGDTQYF

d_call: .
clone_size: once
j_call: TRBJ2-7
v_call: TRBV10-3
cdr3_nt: TGTGCCATCAGTGAAGGCTGGCGGACTCAGTACGAGCAGTACTTC
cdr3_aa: CAISEGWRTQYEQYF

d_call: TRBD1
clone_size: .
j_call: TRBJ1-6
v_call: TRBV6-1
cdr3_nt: TGTGCCAGCAGTATCTGGGACAGAAGTAATTCACCCCTCCACTTT
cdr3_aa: CASSIWDRSNSPLHF

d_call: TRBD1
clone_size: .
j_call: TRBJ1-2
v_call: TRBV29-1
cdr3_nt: TGCAGCGTTGAGGGCTGGGGGACAGGGGCTGAATATGGCTACACCTTC
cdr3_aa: CSVEGWGTGAEYGYTF

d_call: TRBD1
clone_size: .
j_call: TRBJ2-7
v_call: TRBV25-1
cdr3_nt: TGTGCCAGCAGTAAATCGGGACAGGGGATCCACGAGCAGTACTTC
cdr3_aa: CASSKSGQGIHEQYF

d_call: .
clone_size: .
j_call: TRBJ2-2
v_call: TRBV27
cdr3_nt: TGTGCCAGCAGTTGGACTGCCAACACCGGGGAGCTGTTTTTT
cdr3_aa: CASSWTANTGELFF

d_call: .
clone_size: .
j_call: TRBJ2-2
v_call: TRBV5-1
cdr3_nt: TGCGCCAGCAGCTTCCCCAGAAACCCCGCGAACACCGGGGAGCTGTTTTTT
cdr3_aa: CASSFPRNPANTGELFF

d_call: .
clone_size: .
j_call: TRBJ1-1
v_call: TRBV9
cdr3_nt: TGTGCCAGCAGCCAGCGGCCAGGGGAGGGGGCTGAAGCTTTCTTT
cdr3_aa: CASSQRPGEGAEAFF

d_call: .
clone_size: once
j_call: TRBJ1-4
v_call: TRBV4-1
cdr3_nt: TGCGCCAGCAGCCCTTCCCCTGGAGCAACTAATGAAAAACTGTTTTTT
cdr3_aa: CASSPSPGATNEKLFF

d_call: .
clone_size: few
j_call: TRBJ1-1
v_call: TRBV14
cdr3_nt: TGTGCCAGCAGCCCACTGCGGGAACGGGTTGCTGAAGCTTTCTTT
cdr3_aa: CASSPLRERVAEAFF

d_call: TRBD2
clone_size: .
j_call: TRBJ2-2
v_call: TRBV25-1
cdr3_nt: TGTGCCAGCAGTGAACCCCCGGAGCGGGGAAGTGACGGGGAGCTGTTTTTT
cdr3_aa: CASSEPPERGSDGELFF

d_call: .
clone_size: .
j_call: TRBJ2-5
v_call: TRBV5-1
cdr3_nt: TGCGCCAGCAGCTTGATGGGGCAAGCCCAAGAGACCCAGTACTTC
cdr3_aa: CASSLMGQAQETQYF

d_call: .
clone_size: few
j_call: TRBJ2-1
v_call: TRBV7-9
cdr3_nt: TGTGCCAGCAGGATCGGGGGTGGGGATGAGCAGTTCTTC
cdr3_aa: CASRIGGGDEQFF

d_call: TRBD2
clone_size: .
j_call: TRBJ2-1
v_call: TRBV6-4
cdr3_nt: TGTGCCAGCAGCGACGAGCGGGGGGGGTACAATGAGCAGTTCTTC
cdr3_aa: CASSDERGGYNEQFF

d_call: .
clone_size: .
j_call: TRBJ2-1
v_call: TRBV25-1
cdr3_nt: TGTGCCAGCACTAACACAGGGTACAATGAGCAGTTCTTC
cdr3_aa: CASTNTGYNEQFF

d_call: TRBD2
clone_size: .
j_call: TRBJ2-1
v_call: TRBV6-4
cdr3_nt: TGTGCCAGCAGTGACTCGCCTCCCCAGCGGGGGGTAGGTGAGCAGTTCTTC
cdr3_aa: CASSDSPPQRGVGEQFF

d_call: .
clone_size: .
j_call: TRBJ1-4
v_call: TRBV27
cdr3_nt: TGTGCCAGCAGCAGTATAGGGACATCTAATGAAAAACTGTTTTTT
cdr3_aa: CASSSIGTSNEKLFF

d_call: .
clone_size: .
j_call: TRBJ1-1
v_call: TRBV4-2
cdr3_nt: TGTGCCAGCAGCCAAGTAGATAACACTGAAGCTTTCTTT
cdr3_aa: CASSQVDNTEAFF

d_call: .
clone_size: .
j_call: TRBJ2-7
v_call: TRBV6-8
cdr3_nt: TGTGCCAGCAGTTTCTTGGGGGCCTACGAGCAGTACTTC
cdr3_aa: CASSFLGAYEQYF

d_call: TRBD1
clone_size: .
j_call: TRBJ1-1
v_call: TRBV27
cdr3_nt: TGTGCCAGCAGTCCCAGGGTAGTATGGACAGGGGGATTCACTGAAGCTTTCTTT
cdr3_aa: CASSPRVVWTGGFTEAFF

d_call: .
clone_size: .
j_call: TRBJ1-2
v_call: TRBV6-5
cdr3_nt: TGTGCCAGCAGTTACTCTACCGGCTATGGCTACACCTTC
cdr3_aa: CASSYSTGYGYTF

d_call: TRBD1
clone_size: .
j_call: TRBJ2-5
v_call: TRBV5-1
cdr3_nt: TGCGCCAGCAGCTTGGGGCAGGGGGCCAGGGAGACCCAGTACTTC
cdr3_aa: CASSLGQGARETQYF

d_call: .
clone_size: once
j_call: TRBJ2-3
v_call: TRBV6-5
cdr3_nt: TGTGCCAGCAGTTACTCAGGGGGTTACACAGATACGCAGTATTTT
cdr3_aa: CASSYSGGYTDTQYF

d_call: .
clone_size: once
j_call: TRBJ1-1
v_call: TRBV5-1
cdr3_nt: TGCGCCAGCAGCTTACCCAGACAGGACACTGAAGCTTTCTTT
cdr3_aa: CASSLPRQDTEAFF

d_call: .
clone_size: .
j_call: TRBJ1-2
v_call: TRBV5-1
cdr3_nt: TGCGCCAGCAGCTTGGGTACTGGGAGTTATGGCTACACCTTC
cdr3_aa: CASSLGTGSYGYTF

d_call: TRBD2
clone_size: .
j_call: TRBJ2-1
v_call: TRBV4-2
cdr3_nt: TGTGCCAGCAGAGATAGCGGGGGCCCCTACAATGAGCAGTTCTTC
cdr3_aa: CASRDSGGPYNEQFF

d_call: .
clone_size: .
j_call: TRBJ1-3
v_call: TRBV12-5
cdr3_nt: TGTGCTAGTGGAACAGGGAGCTCTGGAAACACCATATATTTT
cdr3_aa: CASGTGSSGNTIYF

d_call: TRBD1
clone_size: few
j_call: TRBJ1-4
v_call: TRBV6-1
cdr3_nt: TGTGCCAGCAGTGAACTGCGGGACAGGGATGAAAAACTGTTTTTT
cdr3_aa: CASSELRDRDEKLFF

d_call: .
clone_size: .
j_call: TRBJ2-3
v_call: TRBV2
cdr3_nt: TGTGCCAGCAGTGTGTTAACAGATACGCAGTATTTT
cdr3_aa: CASSVLTDTQYF